This T cell receptor beta chain was observed in a study of patients and donors after allogeneic stem cell transplantation (TCRdb year 2020). A word on this clonotype: Its target antigen remains unknown. No base quality values were provided; no much bigger clone lies one nucleotide off.

Library generation was performed with RT-PCR. Sequencing relied on a NextSeq 550. Through fastp at Q25 and MiXCR, TCRdb rebuilt clones from the public reads, retaining in-frame beta chains. Entries that share a CDR3 protein sequence are merged under the most common genes and DNA. Recorded for this sample are fewer than 500,000 distinct CDR3 sequences; around 15% of them occurred a single time. The biggest ten clones account for over 6% of the sample. The receptor was derived from a human donor who was either an allogeneic HSCT recipient or a stem cell or donor lymphocyte infusion donor (not recorded which). It is not recorded whose cells these are; they may come from a transplant donor. Sequencing input: blood, either unsorted or a sorted T cell fraction (not recorded which).

The CDR3 region has the sequence CASSNLYVYF. Here is the DNA: TGTGCCAGCAGTAACCTCTATGTTTATTTT. The V gene is TRBV6-6 and the J gene is TRBJ2-3, with the D gene call left open. CDR1 and CDR2 were assigned from the germline V gene (reference sequence) as MNHNY and SVGAGI. V and J lose 5 bases and 15 bases, and a span of 12 bases separates them. Spanning cysteine to phenylalanine, the CDR3 consists of 10 amino acids. The entry retains the CDR3 DNA only, 30 bases that are in frame from base 1.